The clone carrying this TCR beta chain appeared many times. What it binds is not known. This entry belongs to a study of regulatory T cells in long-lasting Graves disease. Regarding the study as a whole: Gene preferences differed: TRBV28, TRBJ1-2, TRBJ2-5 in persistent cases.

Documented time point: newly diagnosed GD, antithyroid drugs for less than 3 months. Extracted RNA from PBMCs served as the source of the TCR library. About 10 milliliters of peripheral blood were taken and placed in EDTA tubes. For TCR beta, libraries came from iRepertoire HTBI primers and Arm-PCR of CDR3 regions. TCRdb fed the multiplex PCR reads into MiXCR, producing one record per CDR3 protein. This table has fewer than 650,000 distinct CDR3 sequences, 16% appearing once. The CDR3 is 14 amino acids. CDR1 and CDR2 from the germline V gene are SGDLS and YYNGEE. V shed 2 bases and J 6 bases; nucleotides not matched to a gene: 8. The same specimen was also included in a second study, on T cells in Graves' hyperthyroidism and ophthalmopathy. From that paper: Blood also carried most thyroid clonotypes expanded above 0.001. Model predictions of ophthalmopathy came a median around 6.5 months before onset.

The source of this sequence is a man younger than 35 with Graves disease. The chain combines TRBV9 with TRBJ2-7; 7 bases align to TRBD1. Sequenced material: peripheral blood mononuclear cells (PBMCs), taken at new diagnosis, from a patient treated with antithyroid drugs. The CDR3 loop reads CASSVGTVGGEQYF. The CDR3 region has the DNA TGTGCCAGCAGCGTGGGGACAGTGGGTGGCGAGCAGTACTTC.